The 20 T cell receptor beta chains listed next were all sequenced from one sample in a study of graft-versus-host responses after intestinal transplantation (TCRdb year 2021). The label giving this sample's time point can be read as: cells obtained before transplantation from donor or recipient. Library preparation used the immunoSEQ multiplex PCR assay. Not all clones reach the TCRdb copy of this immuneACCESS table, which keeps in-frame sequences only. Checked studies attribute under half of the gap to unresolved V genes and leave the rest unexplained. In this sample the table shows around 78,000 clones, 87% of which occur a single time. The top ten hold about 8% of the sample. The antigens of these receptors remain unknown. The source was unstimulated CD8+ T cells sorted from spleen or lymph node cells, collected before transplant. The source of these receptors is a human donor who was the organ donor for an intestinal transplant.

This rearrangement joins TRBV7-3 to TRBJ2-1; 12 bases map to TRBD2. The CDR3 consists of 15 residues. The junction had 5 bases not matched to a gene; V was cut back by 4 bases and J by 7 bases. Germline loops: CDR1 SGHTA, CDR2 FQGTGA. The CDR3 DNA reads TGTGCCAGCAGCTACCTAGCGGGGGGGCCTAATGAGCAGTTCTTC. Protein product: CASSYLAGGPNEQFF.

This clone has only one observation. The rearrangement uses TRBV29-1 and TRBJ1-1; 7 bases agree with TRBD1. This CDR3 has 13 residues. The germline V gene encodes CDR1 SQVTM and CDR2 ANQGSEA. V gave up 3 bases and J gave up 1 base; unmatched junction bases: 2. The CDR3 here is CSVETGKNTEAFF. CDR3 coding DNA: TGCAGCGTTGAGACAGGGAAGAACACTGAAGCTTTCTTT.

The chain has TRBV19 and TRBJ1-1, with unresolved D. Germline V gene lookup returns CDR1 LNHDA and CDR2 SQIVND (reference sequence). The CDR3 has 15 amino acids. Trimming pared 2 bases from V and 1 base from J, leaving 11 bases between. The CDR3 DNA sequence: TGTGCCAGTAGTATACGAGGAGAGAGGAACACTGAAGCTTTCTTT. Its protein product is CASSIRGERNTEAFF.

This rearrangement joins TRBV9 to TRBJ1-5; tentative D call: TRBD1 (6 bases). Germline-derived CDR1 and CDR2 are SGDLS and YYNGEE. Trimming took off 5 bases at V and 0 bases at J, with 9 bases between the two ends. The CDR3 contains 14 residues. CDR3 sequence: CASSAGASNQPQHF. Here the CDR3 DNA reads TGTGCCAGCAGTGCAGGGGCTAGCAATCAGCCCCAGCATTTT.

This clone ranks as medium-sized (0.01 to 0.1%). The CDR3 nucleotides are TGCGCCAGCAGCTTGGACCCGGGACCGATCCACTCTGGGGCCAACGTCCTGACTTTC. Amino acid sequence: CASSLDPGPIHSGANVLTF. V gene TRBV5-1 combines with J gene TRBJ2-6; either TRBD1 or TRBD2 may supply D (5 bases each). V was pared by 0 bases and J by 0 bases, with 16 bases between. Germline V gene data show CDR1 as SGHRS and CDR2 as YFSETQ. This CDR3 has 19 amino acids. The full variable domain, in which reference TRBV5-1 and TRBJ2-6 provide the parts outside the CDR3, is KAGVTQTPRYLIKTRGQQVTLSCSPISGHRSVSWYQQTPGQGLQFLFEYFSETQRNKGNFPGRFSGRQFSNSRSEMNVSTLELGDSALYLCASSLDPGPIHSGANVLTFGAGSRLTVL.

V is TRBV27 and J is TRBJ1-6; tentatively, D is TRBD1 (5 bases). V was pared by 5 bases and J by 9 bases, with 11 bases between. Germline lookup yields CDR1 MNHEY and CDR2 SMNVEV (reference sequence). This CDR3 is built from 13 residues. CDR3 residues: CASSPYGGSPLHF. CDR3 in DNA: TGTGCCAGCAGTCCTTACGGGGGTTCACCCCTCCACTTT.

The genes are TRBV5-5 and TRBJ1-3; D unresolved. The CDR3 loop spans 15 amino acids. V was cut by 4 bases and J by 0 bases, with 11 bases left in between. CDR1 is SGHKS and CDR2 is YYEKEE in the germline V gene (reference sequence). CDR3 bases: TGTGCCAGCAGCCCGGGCGAACTCTCTGGAAACACCATATATTTT. Its protein is CASSPGELSGNTIYF.

This chain connects TRBV7-9 to TRBJ1-1; possibly TRBD1 for D (5 bases). Germline V CDR1 and CDR2: SEHNR, FQNEAQ (reference sequence). The CDR3 is 13 amino acids. The germline V and J ends were trimmed by 5 bases and 7 bases, with 14 bases remaining between them. The CDR3 DNA follows: TGTGCCAGCAGCCTCGACAGTCTCATTGAAGCTTTCTTT. This codes for CASSLDSLIEAFF.

The rearrangement joins TRBV7-6 to TRBJ1-1; perhaps TRBD1 as D (6 bases). Trimming took off 1 base at V and 6 bases at J, with 24 bases between the two ends. Germline V CDR1 and CDR2: SGHVS, FNYEAQ. The length of the CDR3 is 18 residues. CDR3 sequence (DNA): TGTGCCAGCAGCTTAGTGGGGGTAACGGCAGGGGCGCACCCTGAAGCTTTCTTT. This encodes CASSLVGVTAGAHPEAFF.

The V call is TRBV7-2, the J call TRBJ2-2, with TRBD1 identical over 9 bases. In germline, CDR1 is SGHTA, CDR2 FQGNSA. CDR3 size: 15 residues. The V gene end was trimmed by 2 bases and the J gene end by 3 bases; junction bases not matched to a gene: 1. The CDR3 nucleotides are TGTGCCAGCAGCTTAAGACAGGGGGACACCGGGGAGCTGTTTTTT. Amino acid sequence: CASSLRQGDTGELFF.

This rearrangement joins TRBV10-3 to TRBJ1-2, with D maybe TRBD1 (5 bases). From germline, CDR1 is ENHRY and CDR2 SYGVKD. This CDR3 is 16 amino acids long. Trimming stripped 3 bases from V and 4 bases from J, with 18 bases between. The CDR3 nucleotides read TGTGCCATCAGTGACTTTAGAGAGGGGCTCGGCTATGGCTACACCTTC. Encoded protein: CAISDFREGLGYGYTF.

The chain couples TRBV2 to TRBJ2-4; 7 nucleotides line up with TRBD2. Trimming cost V 2 bases and J 4 bases; bases outside gene matches: 2. This CDR3 has 14 residues. CDR1 is SNHLY and CDR2 is FYNNEI in the germline V gene. For the CDR3, the DNA is TGTGCCAGCAGTGAACTAGCGGATAAAAACATTCAGTACTTC. Translated: CASSELADKNIQYF.

This rearrangement joins TRBV28 to TRBJ2-7; D gene ambiguous. The CDR3 consists of 11 residues. The germline V gene encodes CDR1 MDHEN and CDR2 SYDVKM. V was cut by 6 bases and J by 3 bases, with 6 bases left in between. The DNA for the CDR3 is TGTGCCAGCAGCCCAGACTACGAGCAGTACTTC. Its translation is CASSPDYEQYF. The full variable domain, in which reference TRBV28 and TRBJ2-7 provide the parts outside the CDR3, is DVKVTQSSRYLVKRTGEKVFLECVQDMDHENMFWYRQDPGLGLRLIYFSYDVKMKEKGDIPEGYSVSREKKERFSLILESASTNQTSMYLCASSPDYEQYFGPGTRLTVT.

This chain uses TRBV7-8 with TRBJ1-5; D perhaps matches TRBD1 (5 bases). The ends were cut back, 7 bases at V and 5 bases at J, with 15 bases in the middle. Germline CDR1 reads SGHVS; CDR2 reads FQNEAQ. CDR3 length equals 14 residues. The CDR3 is CASNPEVGDQPQHF. The CDR3, as DNA: TGTGCCAGCAACCCAGAGGTGGGGGATCAGCCCCAGCATTTT.

V and J are TRBV7-3 and TRBJ2-2; no clear D. Trimming stripped 0 bases from V and 7 bases from J, with 0 bases between. Germline V gene sequence: CDR1 SGHTA, CDR2 FQGTGA. This CDR3 spans 11 amino acids. This CDR3 is CASSLTGELFF. Here the CDR3 DNA reads TGTGCCAGCAGCTTAACCGGGGAGCTGTTTTTT.

V usage is TRBV7-9 and J usage is TRBJ1-2; the D gene is possibly TRBD1 (5 bases). The CDR3 extends over 18 amino acids. Trimming removed 5 bases at V and 0 bases at J, with 22 bases between. The germline CDR1 and CDR2 sequences are SEHNR and FQNEAQ (reference sequence). The CDR3 DNA reads as TGTGCCAGCAGCCCCGGACAAATCGATGTACCTACTAACTATGGCTACACCTTC. Translating gives CASSPGQIDVPTNYGYTF.

The chain is built from TRBV7-9 and TRBJ2-7; possibly TRBD1 for D (5 bases). Germline lookup yields CDR1 SEHNR and CDR2 FQNEAQ (reference sequence). V lost 4 bases, J lost 4 bases, and 20 bases lay in between. The CDR3 is made up of 16 amino acids. CDR3 coding DNA: TGTGCCAGCAGCTCCCCAAAGACCCGCGGACATTACGAGCAGTACTTC. Encoded protein: CASSSPKTRGHYEQYF.

The genes are TRBV4-1 and TRBJ2-1; D uncertain. V lost 1 base to trimming and J lost 7 bases, with 20 bases between them. Germline values: CDR1 MGHRA, CDR2 YSYEKL. The CDR3 consists of 17 residues. The CDR3 region is CASSQGLALPIWNEQFF. CDR3 nucleotides: TGCGCCAGCAGCCAAGGATTAGCACTACCAATTTGGAATGAGCAGTTCTTC.

This rearrangement joins TRBV30 to TRBJ2-7; TRBD1 aligns across 9 bases. The CDR3 totals 15 residues. Germline CDR1 is GTSNPN and CDR2 is SVGIG (reference sequence). V trimming: 3 bases; J trimming: 6 bases; junction bases outside the gene matches: 12. The CDR3 sequence is CAWSEGTGLRSEQYF. DNA of the CDR3: TGTGCCTGGAGCGAGGGGACAGGGCTCCGATCCGAGCAGTACTTC. Filled out from reference TRBV30 and TRBJ2-7, the complete variable domain reads SQTIHQWPATLVQPVGSPLSLECTVEGTSNPNLYWYRQAAGRGLQLLFYSVGIGQISSEVPQNLSASRPQDRQFILSSKKLLLSDSGFYLCAWSEGTGLRSEQYFGPGTRLTVT.

The table lists this clone with a count of one. This chain joins TRBV9 and TRBJ1-5, with D possibly TRBD1 on 5 matching bases. The V gene's germline CDR1 is SGDLS and CDR2 YYNGEE. There are 15 residues in the CDR3. V lost 0 bases and J lost 4, with 11 bases in between. The CDR3 is CASSVDGGRNQPQHF. CDR3 DNA: TGTGCCAGCAGCGTAGATGGGGGACGGAATCAGCCCCAGCATTTT.